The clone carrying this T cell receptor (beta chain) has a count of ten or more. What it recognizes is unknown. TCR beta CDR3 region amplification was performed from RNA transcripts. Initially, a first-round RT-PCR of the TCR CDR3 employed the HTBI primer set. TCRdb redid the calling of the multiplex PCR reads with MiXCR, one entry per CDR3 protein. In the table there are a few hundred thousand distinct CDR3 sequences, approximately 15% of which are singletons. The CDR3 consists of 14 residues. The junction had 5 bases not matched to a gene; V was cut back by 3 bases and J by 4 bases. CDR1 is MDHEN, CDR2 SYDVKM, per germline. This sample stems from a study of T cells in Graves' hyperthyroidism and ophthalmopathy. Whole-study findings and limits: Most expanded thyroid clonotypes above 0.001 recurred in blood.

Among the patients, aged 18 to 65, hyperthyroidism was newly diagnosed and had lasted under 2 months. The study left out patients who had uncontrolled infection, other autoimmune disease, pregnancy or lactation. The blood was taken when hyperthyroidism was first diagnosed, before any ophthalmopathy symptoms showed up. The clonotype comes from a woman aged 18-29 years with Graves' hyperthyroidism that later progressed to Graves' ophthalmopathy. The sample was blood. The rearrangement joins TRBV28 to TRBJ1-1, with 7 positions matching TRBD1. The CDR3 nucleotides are TGTGCCAGCAGTTTGGGAGACAGGGTCACTGAAGCTTTCTTT. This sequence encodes CASSLGDRVTEAFF.